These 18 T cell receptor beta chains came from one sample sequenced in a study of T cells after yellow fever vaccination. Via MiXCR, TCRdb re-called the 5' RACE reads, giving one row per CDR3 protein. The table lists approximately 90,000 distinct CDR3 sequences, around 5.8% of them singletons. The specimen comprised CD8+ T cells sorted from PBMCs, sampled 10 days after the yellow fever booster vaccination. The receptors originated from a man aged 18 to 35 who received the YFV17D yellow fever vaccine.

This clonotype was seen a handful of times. CDR3 nucleotide sequence: TGTGCCAGCAGCCCGTCCCAAGGGGGCACTGAAGCTTTCTTT. Translation: CASSPSQGGTEAFF. The chain uses TRBV7-2 and TRBJ1-1; possible D gene TRBD1, 6 bases. CDR3 length: 14 residues. Germline-derived CDR1 and CDR2 are SGHTA and FQGNSA. V was clipped by 5 bases and J by 4 bases, with 14 bases between them.

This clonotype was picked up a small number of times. The CDR3 protein is CASSLVKLQETQYF. CDR3 bases: TGCGCCAGCAGCTTGGTCAAGCTACAAGAGACCCAGTACTTC. The chain has TRBV5-1 and TRBJ2-5; no definite D call. The V end was cut by 0 bases, the J end by 2 bases, with 8 bases between. Germline loops: CDR1 SGHRS, CDR2 YFSETQ. The CDR3 spans 14 residues.

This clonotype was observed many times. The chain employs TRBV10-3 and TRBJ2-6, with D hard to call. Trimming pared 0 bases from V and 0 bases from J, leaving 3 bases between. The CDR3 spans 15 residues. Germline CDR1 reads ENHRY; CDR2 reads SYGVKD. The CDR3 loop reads CAISESSSGANVLTF. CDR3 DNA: TGTGCCATCAGTGAGTCCAGCTCTGGGGCCAACGTCCTGACTTTC.

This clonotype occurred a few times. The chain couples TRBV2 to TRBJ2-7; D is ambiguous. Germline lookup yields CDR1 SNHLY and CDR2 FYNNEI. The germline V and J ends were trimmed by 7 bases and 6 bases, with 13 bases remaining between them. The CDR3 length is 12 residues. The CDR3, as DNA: TGTGCCAGCAATCAGGACCTTCGCGAGCAGTACGTC. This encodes CASNQDLREQYV.

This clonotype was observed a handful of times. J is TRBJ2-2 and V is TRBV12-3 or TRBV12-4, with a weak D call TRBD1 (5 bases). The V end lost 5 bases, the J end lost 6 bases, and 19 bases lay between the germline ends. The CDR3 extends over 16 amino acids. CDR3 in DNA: TGTGCCAGCAGTCAACATAGGGGTTCGGTCTCCGGGGAGCTGTTTTTT. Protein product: CASSQHRGSVSGELFF.

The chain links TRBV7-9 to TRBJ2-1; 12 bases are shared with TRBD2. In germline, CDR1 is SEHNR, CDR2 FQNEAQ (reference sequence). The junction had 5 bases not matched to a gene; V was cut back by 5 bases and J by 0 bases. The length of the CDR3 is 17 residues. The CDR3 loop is CASSETSGGYSYNEQFF. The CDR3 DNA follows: TGTGCCAGCAGCGAGACTAGCGGGGGTTACTCCTACAATGAGCAGTTCTTC.

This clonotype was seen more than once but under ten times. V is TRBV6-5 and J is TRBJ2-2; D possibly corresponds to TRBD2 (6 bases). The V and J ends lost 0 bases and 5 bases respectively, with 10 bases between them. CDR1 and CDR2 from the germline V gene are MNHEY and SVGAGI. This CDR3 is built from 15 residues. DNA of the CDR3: TGTGCCAGCAGTTACTCCGGGGGAGGAACCGGGGAGCTGTTTTTT. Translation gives CASSYSGGGTGELFF.

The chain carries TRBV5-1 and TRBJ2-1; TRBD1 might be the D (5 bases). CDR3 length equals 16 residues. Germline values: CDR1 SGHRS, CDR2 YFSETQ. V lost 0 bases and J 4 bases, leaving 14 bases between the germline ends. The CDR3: CASSLALAGKYNEQFF. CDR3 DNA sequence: TGCGCCAGCAGCTTGGCCCTCGCAGGGAAGTACAATGAGCAGTTCTTC.

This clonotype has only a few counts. In DNA form, the CDR3 reads TGCGCCAGCAGCCAAGGGGGGACAGAGCAGTTCTTC. Protein: CASSQGGTEQFF. The chain recombines TRBV4-3 with TRBJ2-1; tentatively, D is TRBD1 (6 bases). Germline CDR1 LGHNA, CDR2 YSLEER. CDR3 length: 12 residues. V gave up 1 base and J gave up 10 bases, with 8 bases separating them.

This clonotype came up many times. This CDR3 is CASSEGTGWNTEAFF. CDR3 sequence (DNA): TGTGCCAGCAGCGAGGGGACAGGGTGGAACACTGAAGCTTTCTTT. The rearrangement uses TRBV7-9 and TRBJ1-1, with TRBD1 matching over 9 bases. The germline V gene has CDR1 SEHNR and CDR2 FQNEAQ (reference sequence). This CDR3 region has 15 residues. V shed 5 bases and J 1 base; nucleotides not matched to a gene: 5.

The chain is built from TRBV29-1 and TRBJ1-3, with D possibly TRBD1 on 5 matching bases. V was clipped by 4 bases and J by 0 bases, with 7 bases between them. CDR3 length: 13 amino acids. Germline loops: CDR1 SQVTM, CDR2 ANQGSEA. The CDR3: CSVADSSGNTIYF. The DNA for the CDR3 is TGCAGCGTTGCTGACAGCTCTGGAAACACCATATATTTT.

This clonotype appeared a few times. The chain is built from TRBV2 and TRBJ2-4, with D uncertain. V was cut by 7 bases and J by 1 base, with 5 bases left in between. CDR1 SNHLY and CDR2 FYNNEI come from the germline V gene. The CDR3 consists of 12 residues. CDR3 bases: TGTGCCAGCACCGGGGCCAAAAACATTCAGTACTTC. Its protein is CASTGAKNIQYF.

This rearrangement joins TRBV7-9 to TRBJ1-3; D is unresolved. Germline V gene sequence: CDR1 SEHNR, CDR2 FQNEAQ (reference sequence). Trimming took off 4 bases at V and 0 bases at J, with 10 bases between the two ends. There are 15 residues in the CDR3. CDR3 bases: TGTGCCAGCAGCTCGTTCGGGGACTCTGGAAACACCATATATTTT. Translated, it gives CASSSFGDSGNTIYF. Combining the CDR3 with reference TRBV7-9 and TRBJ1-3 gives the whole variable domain DTGVSQNPRHKITKRGQNVTFRCDPISEHNRLYWYRQTLGQGPEFLTYFQNEAQLEKSRLLSDRFSAERPKGSFSTLEIQRTEQGDSAMYLCASSSFGDSGNTIYFGEGSWLTVV.

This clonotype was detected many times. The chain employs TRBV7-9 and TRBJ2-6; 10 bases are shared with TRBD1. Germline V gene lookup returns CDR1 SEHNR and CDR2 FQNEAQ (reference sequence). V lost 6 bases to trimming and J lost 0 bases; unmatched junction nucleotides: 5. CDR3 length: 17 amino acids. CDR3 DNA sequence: TGTGCCAGCAGAACCGGGACAGGGGTCTCTGGGGCCAACGTCCTGACTTTC. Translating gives CASRTGTGVSGANVLTF.

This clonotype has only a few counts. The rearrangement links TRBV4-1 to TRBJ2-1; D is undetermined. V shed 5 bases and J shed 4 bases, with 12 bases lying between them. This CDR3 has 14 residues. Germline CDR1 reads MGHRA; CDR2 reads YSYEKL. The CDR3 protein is CASSLEPIYNEQFF. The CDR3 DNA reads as TGCGCCAGCAGCTTGGAGCCCATTTACAATGAGCAGTTCTTC.

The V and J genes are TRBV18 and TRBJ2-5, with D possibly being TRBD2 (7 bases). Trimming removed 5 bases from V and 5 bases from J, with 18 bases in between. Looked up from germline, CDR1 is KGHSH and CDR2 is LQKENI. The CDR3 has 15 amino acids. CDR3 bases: TGTGCCAGCTCAGGACTAGTGCCCGACAGGGAGACCCAGTACTTC. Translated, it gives CASSGLVPDRETQYF.

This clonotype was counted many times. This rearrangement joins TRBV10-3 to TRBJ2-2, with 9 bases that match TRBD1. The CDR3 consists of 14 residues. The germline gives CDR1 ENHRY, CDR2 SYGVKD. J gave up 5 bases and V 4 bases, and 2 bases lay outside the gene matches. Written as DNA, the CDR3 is TGTGCCATCAGTGTGGGACAGGGAACCGGGGAGCTGTTTTTT. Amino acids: CAISVGQGTGELFF.

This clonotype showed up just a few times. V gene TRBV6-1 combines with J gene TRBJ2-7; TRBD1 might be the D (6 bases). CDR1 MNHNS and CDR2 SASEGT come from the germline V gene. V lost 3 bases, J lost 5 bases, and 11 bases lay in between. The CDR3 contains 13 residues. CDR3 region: CASSDYRVHEQYF. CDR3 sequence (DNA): TGTGCCAGCAGTGACTACAGGGTCCACGAGCAGTACTTC.